This TCR beta chain was sequenced for a study of blood T cell repertoires in COVID-19. Study-level information: Sources were T cells, B-cell-depleted T cells, or PBMCs; the material itself was cDNA or gDNA.

In the source study's methods: Reference gene primer amplification gave nucleated cell count estimates. This table comes from immunoSEQ multiplex PCR, and its TCRdb copy is limited to in-frame clones, with some not included. V and J calls and clone size follow that table, whereas D and trimming were derived from the DNA. The sample holds around 300,000 clones; around four fifths are singletons and the top ten take less than 4.5%. From germline, CDR1 is SGHRS and CDR2 YFSETQ. Trimming removed 5 bases from V and 2 bases from J, with 16 bases in between. The CDR3 spans 15 residues. V is TRBV5-1 and J is TRBJ1-2; a possible D gene is TRBD1 (6 bases). The sequenced material came from peripheral blood. This TCR was recovered from a woman between 50 and 59 years old with active or convalescent COVID-19. This CDR3 is CASSLSTGGNYGYTF. Here the CDR3 DNA reads TGCGCCAGCAGTTTGTCGACAGGTGGGAACTATGGCTACACCTTC.